This TCR beta chain comes out of a study of beta chain features in type 1 diabetes. Broader study findings: In all four CD4+ subsets, TCRB CDR3 length was significantly, moderately reduced in type 1 diabetes.

Deletions cut 8 bases from V and 6 bases from J, with 14 bases between. CDR3 length equals 13 residues. Germline CDR1 MGHDK, CDR2 SYGVNS. This clone came up a few times. What it recognizes is unknown. All of the isolated RNA was reverse transcribed, so expressed TCRB transcripts were sequenced. The repertoire was sequenced with immunoSEQ multiplex PCR; TCRdb's copy has only in-frame clones and lacks some. This table holds around 240,000 clones, about a sixth found once. This TCR came from a man aged 25 to 40 with type 1 diabetes. V gene TRBV25-1 combines with J gene TRBJ2-1; D may be TRBD1 (8 bases). Input material: naive CD4+ T cells from blood. Written as DNA, the CDR3 is TGTGCCAGCCTACAGGGGGGGGGCAATGAGCAGTTCTTC. Its translation is CASLQGGGNEQFF. The entire variable domain, with the rest obtained from reference TRBV25-1 and TRBJ2-1, is as follows: EADIYQTPRYLVIGTGKKITLECSQTMGHDKMYWYQQDPGMELHLIHYSYGVNSTEKGDLSSESTVSRIRTEHFPLTLESARPSHTSQYLCASLQGGGNEQFFGPGTRLTVL.